The 15 T cell receptor beta chains below all came from one sample that was sequenced in a study of T cells after yellow fever vaccination. TCRdb reprocessed the 5' RACE reads via MiXCR and lists one record per CDR3 protein. The data contain hundreds of thousands of distinct CDR3 sequences, over 4% of them singletons. Here the sequenced sample was PBMCs, taken 5 days after the yellow fever booster vaccination. The receptors derive from a man aged 18 to 29 who received the YFV17D yellow fever vaccine.

This clonotype was counted a few times. This chain links TRBV6-2 or TRBV6-3 with TRBJ2-2, with 8 bases that match TRBD2. CDR1 and CDR2 from the germline V gene are MNHEY and SVGEGT. The CDR3 totals 14 residues. The ends lost 6 bases at V and 3 bases at J; junction bases unmatched: 3. The CDR3 nucleotides read TGTGCCAGCAGGCCGGGGGGGTACACCGGGGAGCTGTTTTTT. It is translated as CASRPGGYTGELFF.

This clonotype has a handful of counts. Here the CDR3 reads CASSYWDTERTEAFF. Written as DNA, the CDR3 is TGTGCCAGCAGTTATTGGGACACCGAACGTACTGAAGCTTTCTTT. The chain joins TRBV6-5 to TRBJ1-1; D is possibly TRBD1 (6 bases). From germline, CDR1 is MNHEY and CDR2 SVGAGI. Trimming pared 3 bases from V and 5 bases from J, leaving 16 bases between. The CDR3 length is 15 residues.

The chain is built from TRBV27 and TRBJ2-3; 9 bases are shared with TRBD2. With V trimmed by 5 bases and J by 4 bases, 16 bases remained unmatched. The CDR3 length is 18 residues. From germline, CDR1 is MNHEY and CDR2 SMNVEV (reference sequence). This chain's CDR3 is CASSPSGGAGGPADTQYF. The CDR3 nucleotides read TGTGCCAGCAGTCCCTCCGGAGGTGCGGGGGGGCCGGCAGATACGCAGTATTTT.

In this sample, this clonotype turned up a few times. This sequence joins TRBV5-1 and TRBJ1-4, with unresolved D. Deletions cut 2 bases from V and 8 bases from J, with 16 bases between. CDR1 is SGHRS, CDR2 YFSETQ, per germline. The CDR3 has 15 amino acids. CDR3 sequence (DNA): TGCGCCAGCAGCTTTTCCTCGGACCTAGGGGAAAAACTGTTTTTT. Translated: CASSFSSDLGEKLFF.

This sequence joins TRBV4-2 and TRBJ1-6; D not resolved. The CDR3 is made up of 15 amino acids. Germline values: CDR1 LGHNA, CDR2 YNFKEQ. Trimming cost V 4 bases and J 5 bases, with 12 bases left between them. The CDR3 protein is CASSPGSVHNSPLHF. For the CDR3, the DNA is TGTGCCAGCAGCCCCGGGAGTGTGCATAATTCACCCCTCCACTTT.

V usage is TRBV12-3 or TRBV12-4 and J usage is TRBJ1-2, with D possibly being TRBD1 (5 bases). The CDR3 is 14 amino acids. V was cut by 2 bases and J by 6 bases, with 13 bases left in between. The CDR3 bases are TGTGCCAGCAGTTTATTCGCAGGGAACGATGGCTACACCTTC. This gives the protein CASSLFAGNDGYTF.

This clonotype was seen a few times. V gene TRBV19 combines with J gene TRBJ2-2; D possibly corresponds to TRBD2 (6 bases). This CDR3 spans 15 amino acids. V was shortened by 3 bases and J by 5 bases, with 13 bases between the two germline ends. Germline CDR1 reads LNHDA; CDR2 reads SQIVND (reference sequence). The CDR3 region is CASSMVLGGTGELFF. The DNA of the CDR3 is TGTGCCAGTAGTATGGTTTTGGGGGGTACCGGGGAGCTGTTTTTT.

The CDR3 spells CASSELGEQYV. For the CDR3, the DNA is TGTGCCAGCAGTGAATTAGGAGAGCAGTACGTC. The V and J genes are TRBV2 and TRBJ2-7, with unresolved D. Germline V gives CDR1 SNHLY, CDR2 FYNNEI. The CDR3 contains 11 residues. Trimming left V 2 bases short and J 7 bases short, with 6 bases between.

This chain uses TRBV7-8 with TRBJ1-1; TRBD1 might be the D (5 bases). Germline V gene lookup returns CDR1 SGHVS and CDR2 FQNEAQ. Trimming pared 5 bases from V and 5 bases from J, leaving 15 bases between. The CDR3 length is 14 residues. The CDR3 coding sequence is TGTGCCAGCAGCGAAAGGGAGGGGACGACTGAAGCTTTCTTT. It encodes CASSEREGTTEAFF.

This clonotype turned up a few times. V is TRBV18 and J is TRBJ2-1; D not resolved. CDR3 size: 12 residues. Germline V gives CDR1 KGHSH, CDR2 LQKENI. Trimming left V 3 bases short and J 2 bases short, with 2 bases between. The CDR3 DNA reads TGTGCCAGCTCACCCCCCTACAATGAGCAGTTCTTC. It translates to CASSPPYNEQFF.

The gene calls are TRBV21-1 and TRBJ2-7; the table's D call of TRBD1 was not tested on the DNA. TRBV21-1 is classified as a pseudogene. The CDR3 is 12 residues long. In DNA, the CDR3 is TGTGCCAGCAGCAAAGCGCGTGGGACAGCCTTATTC. It is translated as CASSKARGTALF.

This clonotype was seen more than once but under ten times. The chain joins TRBV7-2 to TRBJ1-5; the D is unclear. This CDR3 comprises 15 residues. Germline V gene sequence: CDR1 SGHTA, CDR2 FQGNSA. V lost 2 bases to trimming and J lost 2 bases, with 10 bases between them. In DNA, the CDR3 is TGTGCCAGCAGCTTAAGGTCGTGGGGCAATCAGCCCCAGCATTTT. Translated, it gives CASSLRSWGNQPQHF.

This clonotype was detected only a few times. This chain joins TRBV5-6 and TRBJ2-3; TRBD1 might be the D (6 bases). The length of the CDR3 is 17 residues. In germline, CDR1 is SGHDT, CDR2 YYEEEE. The V and J ends lost 0 bases and 3 bases respectively, with 17 bases between them. CDR3 sequence (DNA): TGTGCCAGCAGCTTGGGCCCCGGGACACCGAGGACAGATACGCAGTATTTT. This sequence encodes CASSLGPGTPRTDTQYF. Variable domain in full (rest from reference TRBV5-6 and TRBJ2-3): DAGVTQSPTHLIKTRGQQVTLRCSPKSGHDTVSWYQQALGQGPQFIFQYYEEEERQRGNFPDRFSGHQFPNYSSELNVNALLLGDSALYLCASSLGPGTPRTDTQYFGPGTRLTVL.

This clonotype was seen a few times. The chain is built from TRBV18 and TRBJ2-5, with 8 bases identical to TRBD2. The germline CDR1 and CDR2 sequences are KGHSH and LQKENI. V lost 2 bases, J lost 5 bases, and 16 bases stayed unmatched. This CDR3 has 18 residues. The CDR3: CASSPSAGATWYSETQYF. The CDR3 DNA sequence: TGTGCCAGCTCACCATCAGCGGGGGCCACCTGGTATAGTGAGACCCAGTACTTC.

In its sample, this clonotype was seen a few times. The chain joins TRBV4-1 to TRBJ2-7, with unresolved D. The germline V and J ends were trimmed by 0 bases and 3 bases, with 9 bases remaining between them. CDR1 is MGHRA and CDR2 is YSYEKL in the germline V gene. The CDR3 totals 14 residues. This CDR3 is CASSQDLGHYEQYF. The CDR3 DNA reads as TGCGCCAGCAGCCAAGATTTAGGGCACTACGAGCAGTACTTC.